This T cell receptor beta chain was sequenced during a study of blood T cell repertoires in COVID-19. On the study more broadly: Specimens from acute and convalescent COVID-19 originated in the United States, Italy and Spain. PBMCs, B-cell-depleted T cells, or T cells provided the cDNA or gDNA that made up the material.

As processed by the authors: From reference gene primer amplification, estimates of nucleated cell counts were derived. Profiling relied on immunoSEQ multiplex PCR, and the TCRdb table lists in-frame clones only, not all of them. The V and J calls and clone size were taken over from that table, and D and trimming were inferred from the DNA. The table includes 200,000 to 300,000 clones, about 88% detected once. The V gene's germline CDR1 is MNHEY and CDR2 SMNVEV (reference sequence). The ends were cut back, 0 bases at V and 7 bases at J, with 19 bases in the middle. The CDR3 consists of 18 residues. The V gene is TRBV27, the J gene TRBJ1-6; D uncertain. Sequencing was performed on peripheral blood. The clonotype comes from a man younger than 40 with active or convalescent COVID-19. CDR3 bases: TGTGCCAGCAGTTTATCGGGGAGTCAAAGGGTCGGGAATTCACCCCTCCACTTT. Protein product: CASSLSGSQRVGNSPLHF.